The clone carrying this TCR beta chain was counted only a few times. The data derive from a study of blood T cells in healthy people across ages. V was trimmed by 5 bases and J by 2 bases, leaving 14 bases between them. Germline assignment: CDR1 MNHNY and CDR2 SVGAGI (reference sequence). The CDR3 covers 15 residues. PCR was performed a second time for about 7 to 12 cycles using a sample-barcoded 5' primer and a J-beta primer mix. One entry per CDR3 protein, called by TCRdb with MiXCR from the 5' RACE reads. The sample has more than 750,000 distinct CDR3 sequences, just under 30% seen once. A further study also used this sample, focusing on T cells of mothers and their children. That paper adds: A few healthy Caucasian mothers, along with their six children, were the donors. Unrelated mother-child pairs always had slightly, but never significantly, lower normalized overlap than related pairs.

The V call is TRBV6-6, the J call TRBJ2-3, with D maybe TRBD1 (7 bases). Sequencing used blood. The clonotype was recovered from a woman in her forties in good health. The CDR3 loop reads CASSGAGQTTDTQYF. Here the CDR3 DNA reads TGTGCCAGCAGTGGGGCGGGACAGACCACAGATACGCAGTATTTT.